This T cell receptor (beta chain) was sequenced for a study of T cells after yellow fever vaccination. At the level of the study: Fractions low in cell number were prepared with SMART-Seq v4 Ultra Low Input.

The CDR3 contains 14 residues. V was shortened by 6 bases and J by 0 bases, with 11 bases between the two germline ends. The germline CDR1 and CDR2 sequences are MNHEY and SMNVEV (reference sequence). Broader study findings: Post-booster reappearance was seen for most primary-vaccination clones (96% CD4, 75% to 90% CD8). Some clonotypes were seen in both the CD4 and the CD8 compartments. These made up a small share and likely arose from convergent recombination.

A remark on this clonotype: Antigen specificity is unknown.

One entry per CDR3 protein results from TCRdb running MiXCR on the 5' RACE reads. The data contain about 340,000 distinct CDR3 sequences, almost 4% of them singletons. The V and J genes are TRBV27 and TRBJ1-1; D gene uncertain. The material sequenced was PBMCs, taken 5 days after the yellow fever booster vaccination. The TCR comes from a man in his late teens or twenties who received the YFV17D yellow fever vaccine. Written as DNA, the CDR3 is TGTGCCAGCAGGGTTCAGATCATGAACACTGAAGCTTTCTTT. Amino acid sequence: CASRVQIMNTEAFF.